This TCR beta chain was identified in a study of blood T cell repertoires in COVID-19. The method was immunoSEQ multiplex PCR; TCRdb's version includes in-frame clones alone and lacks a portion of them. The profile shows about 140,000 clones, roughly 88% of them singletons. The CDR3 contains 17 residues. V trimming: 3 bases; J trimming: 2 bases; junction bases outside the gene matches: 10. Germline CDR1 and CDR2: SGHTA and FQGNSA. Sequencing was performed on PBMCs or T cells enriched from blood (not recorded which). V is TRBV7-2 and J is TRBJ2-1; 7 bases match TRBD1. The receptor was isolated from a man between 65 and 80 years old who had been exposed to COVID-19. CDR3 DNA: TGTGCCAGCAGCTTCTACACTACAGGGGCCACCTACAATGAGCAGTTCTTC. Encoded protein: CASSFYTTGATYNEQFF.